This entry features one T cell receptor (beta chain) sequence. A much larger clone lies one base from this, so it may be a read error. Amplified TCR beta CDR3 regions came from RNA transcripts. A set of HTBI primers served as the primers for a first-round RT-PCR of the TCR CDR3. TCRdb independently ran MiXCR on the multiplex PCR reads; one entry per CDR3 protein. This table holds 300,000 to 350,000 distinct CDR3 sequences, around 13% found once. The sample is drawn from a study of T cells in Graves' hyperthyroidism and ophthalmopathy. With a duration under 2 months, the hyperthyroidism was newly diagnosed in patients aged 18 to 65. Uncontrolled infection, other autoimmune disease, pregnancy or lactation led to exclusion. Specimen: blood. This receptor was identified in a woman under 40 with Graves' hyperthyroidism.

The CDR3 here is CPISGAEKGTSGITYEQYF. The CDR3 DNA reads TGTCCCATCAGTGGGGCGGAAAAGGGGACTAGCGGGATTACTTACGAGCAGTACTTC. V usage is TRBV10-3 and J usage is TRBJ2-7, with TRBD2 matching 13 bases. Germline V lookup: CDR1 ENHRY, CDR2 SYGVKD. The CDR3 runs to 19 residues.